A selection of T cell receptor beta chains follows, all from one sample in a study of blood T cells in healthy people across ages. Using its own MiXCR run on the 5' RACE reads, TCRdb lists one record per CDR3 protein. The table shows approximately 850,000 distinct CDR3 sequences, with 40% to 50% occurring only once. The sequenced sample consisted of blood. The receptor set was obtained from a man aged 55 to 70 in good health. Both conserved end residues are part of each CDR3. Each record gives: clone size, V gene, J gene, D gene, CDR3 protein, CDR3 DNA. D genes are given only for firm matches. The size field is filled for only some rows; it gives once, few, many or a size class.

>NA|TRBV29-1|TRBJ2-1|NA
CSVGEWIGEQFF
TGCAGCGTGGGGGAATGGATCGGCGAGCAGTTCTTC
>few|TRBV7-9|TRBJ2-1|NA
CASSPFGGLGRGQFF
TGTGCCAGCAGCCCTTTTGGGGGCCTTGGAAGGGGGCAGTTCTTC
>few|TRBV12-3/TRBV12-4|TRBJ2-7|NA
CASSLGQGPGYEQYF
TGTGCCAGCAGTTTAGGGCAGGGGCCAGGGTACGAGCAGTACTTC
>few|TRBV6-5|TRBJ2-1|NA
CAHYRRFQGNNEQFF
TGTGCCCACTATCGCCGGTTTCAGGGGAACAATGAGCAGTTCTTC
>NA|TRBV20-1|TRBJ2-2|NA
CSATLVNTGELFF
TGCAGTGCTACCCTAGTGAACACCGGGGAGCTGTTTTTT
>many|TRBV12-3/TRBV12-4|TRBJ2-2|TRBD2
CASRGLAGALTGELFF
TGTGCCAGCAGAGGACTAGCGGGGGCCCTCACCGGGGAGCTGTTTTTT
>NA|TRBV5-1|TRBJ2-3|NA
CASTRGELGTDTQYF
TGCGCCAGCACCCGGGGAGAGCTTGGCACAGATACGCAGTATTTT
>NA|TRBV10-3|TRBJ2-7|NA
CAISDRLYNEQYF
TGTGCCATCAGTGACAGGCTTTACAATGAGCAGTACTTC
>NA|TRBV7-2|TRBJ2-7|TRBD1
CASSLGLRDRVREQYF
TGTGCCAGCAGCTTAGGACTCCGGGACAGGGTCCGCGAGCAGTACTTC
>NA|TRBV20-1|TRBJ2-1|NA
CSARDLVRQQGRWDEQFF
TGCAGTGCTAGAGATCTAGTCAGGCAGCAGGGGAGGTGGGATGAGCAGTTCTTC